These 27 T cell receptor beta chains share one sample of origin, sequenced in a study of blood T cell repertoires in COVID-19. Sequencing used immunoSEQ multiplex PCR; TCRdb keeps in-frame clones, though not all of them. Of 150,000 to 200,000 clones detected, 82% appear once; the ten largest clones hold about 10%. Specimen: peripheral blood. The receptor source for this set is a woman of 80 years or more with active or convalescent COVID-19.

The chain is built from TRBV18 and TRBJ2-2; TRBD1 aligns across 7 bases. Looked up from germline, CDR1 is KGHSH and CDR2 is LQKENI. The trim removed 6 bases at V and 2 bases at J, leaving 6 bases unmatched. The CDR3 contains 15 residues. CDR3 in amino acids: CASSPWDRNTGELFF. The CDR3 nucleotides read TGTGCCAGCTCTCCCTGGGACAGAAACACCGGGGAGCTGTTTTTT. Filled out from reference TRBV18 and TRBJ2-2, the complete variable domain reads NAGVMQNPRHLVRRRGQEARLRCSPMKGHSHVYWYRQLPEEGLKFMVYLQKENIIDESGMPKERFSAEFPKEGPSILRIQQVVRGDSAAYFCASSPWDRNTGELFFGEGSRLTVL.

The chain links TRBV9 to TRBJ2-2, with 10 bases fitting TRBD1. The V segment lost 4 bases and the J segment 7 bases; nucleotides outside the gene matches: 10. The CDR3 length is 16 residues. Germline V CDR1 and CDR2: SGDLS, YYNGEE. CDR3 in amino acids: CASSISGTGVVGELFF. The DNA for the CDR3 is TGTGCCAGCAGCATTTCCGGGACAGGGGTCGTCGGGGAGCTGTTTTTT.

This clone was picked up a small number of times. The chain carries TRBV6-5 and TRBJ1-3; no clear D gene. V was trimmed by 5 bases and J by 0 bases, leaving 11 bases between them. The CDR3 covers 15 residues. Per the germline V gene, CDR1 is MNHEY and CDR2 is SVGAGI. As DNA, the CDR3 is TGTGCCAGCAGTCCCGACTTATACTCTGGAAACACCATATATTTT. Its protein is CASSPDLYSGNTIYF.

This chain connects TRBV7-9 to TRBJ2-1; 13 positions agree with TRBD2. V lost 5 bases and J lost 8; bases outside the gene matches: 6. This CDR3 spans 15 amino acids. Germline V gives CDR1 SEHNR, CDR2 FQNEAQ (reference sequence). CDR3 in amino acids: CASSQGLAGFDEQFF. The CDR3 DNA is TGTGCCAGCAGCCAGGGACTAGCGGGATTCGATGAGCAGTTCTTC. Full variable domain (remainder filled in from reference TRBV7-9 and TRBJ2-1): DTGVSQNPRHKITKRGQNVTFRCDPISEHNRLYWYRQTLGQGPEFLTYFQNEAQLEKSRLLSDRFSAERPKGSFSTLEIQRTEQGDSAMYLCASSQGLAGFDEQFFGPGTRLTVL.

The rearrangement uses TRBV9 and TRBJ2-7; TRBD1 might be the D (6 bases). The CDR3 has 14 residues. Germline V gene lookup returns CDR1 SGDLS and CDR2 YYNGEE. V was trimmed by 4 bases and J by 3 bases, leaving 14 bases between them. The CDR3 DNA reads TGTGCCAGCAGCAGACAGGTCGTGAGCTACGAGCAGTACTTC. Its translation: CASSRQVVSYEQYF.

J is TRBJ1-2 and V is TRBV6-5, with D possibly matching TRBD1 (6 bases). This CDR3 spans 13 amino acids. CDR1 is MNHEY and CDR2 is SVGAGI in the germline V gene. Trimming took off 7 bases at V and 1 base at J, with 10 bases between the two ends. CDR3 protein: CASIQQGNYGYTF. CDR3 DNA: TGTGCCAGCATTCAACAGGGTAACTATGGCTACACCTTC.

This clone was recorded once. The rearrangement links TRBV6-5 to TRBJ2-7; 12 nucleotides align to TRBD2. CDR3 size: 15 residues. Trimming took 5 bases from V and 9 from J; bases not matched to a gene: 11. Germline CDR1 and CDR2: MNHEY and SVGAGI. This CDR3 is CASSPSLTSGRGQYF. In DNA, the CDR3 is TGTGCCAGCAGTCCCTCGTTGACTAGCGGGAGAGGGCAGTACTTC.

This chain joins TRBV2 and TRBJ1-4, with D perhaps TRBD1 (6 bases). Deletions cut 6 bases from V and 5 bases from J, with 16 bases between. CDR1 and CDR2 (germline): SNHLY, FYNNEI. The CDR3 loop spans 15 amino acids. CDR3 DNA sequence: TGTGCCAGCAGAGGGGACACCATTAACAATGAAAAACTGTTTTTT. Encoded protein: CASRGDTINNEKLFF.

The chain uses TRBV19 and TRBJ1-3, with D possibly matching TRBD1 (5 bases). Germline CDR1 LNHDA, CDR2 SQIVND (reference sequence). The CDR3 extends over 15 amino acids. Trimming pared 7 bases from V and 0 bases from J, leaving 13 bases between. For the CDR3, the DNA is TGTGCCAGTATGGGCGGCGGGACCTCTGGAAACACCATATATTTT. Translation: CASMGGGTSGNTIYF.

This chain connects TRBV29-1 to TRBJ1-2; the D gene is possibly TRBD1 (5 bases). The length of the CDR3 is 13 residues. V lost 6 bases to trimming and J lost 2 bases, with 13 bases between them. Germline V gene lookup returns CDR1 SQVTM and CDR2 ANQGSEA. The CDR3 nucleotides read TGCAGCGTACGAGACAGCCTCAACTATGGCTACACCTTC. Its protein is CSVRDSLNYGYTF.

This clone was detected only once. An end of the junction differs from the germline gene, which may be a read error. This sequence joins TRBV5-1 and TRBJ2-3; the D is unclear. The CDR3 contains 13 residues. Germline V lookup: CDR1 SGHRS, CDR2 YFSETQ. CDR3 DNA sequence: TGCGCCACCAGCGTACTACCAACAGATACGCAGTATTTT. It encodes CATSVLPTDTQYF.

The chain couples TRBV5-1 to TRBJ1-1; perhaps TRBD1 as D (6 bases). CDR1 is SGHRS, CDR2 YFSETQ, per germline. CDR3 size: 13 residues. Trimming took off 4 bases at V and 3 bases at J, with 10 bases between the two ends. The DNA for the CDR3 is TGCGCCAGCAGCCTATGGACAGACACTGAAGCTTTCTTT. Translated, it gives CASSLWTDTEAFF. Full variable domain (rest looked up from reference TRBV5-1 and TRBJ1-1): KAGVTQTPRYLIKTRGQQVTLSCSPISGHRSVSWYQQTPGQGLQFLFEYFSETQRNKGNFPGRFSGRQFSNSRSEMNVSTLELGDSALYLCASSLWTDTEAFFGQGTRLTVV.

This rearrangement joins TRBV12-3 or TRBV12-4 to TRBJ1-2, with D unclear. The ends were cut back, 5 bases at V and 10 bases at J, with 17 bases in the middle. The CDR3 totals 13 residues. CDR3 region: CASSDRREEAYTF. Written as DNA, the CDR3 is TGTGCCAGCAGTGATCGGAGGGAAGAAGCCTACACCTTC.

V usage is TRBV9 and J usage is TRBJ2-7, with 10 bases lining up with TRBD2. CDR1 is SGDLS and CDR2 is YYNGEE in the germline V gene. The junction had 3 bases not matched to a gene; V was cut back by 0 bases and J by 6 bases. This CDR3 is built from 14 residues. CDR3 nucleotide sequence: TGTGCCAGCAGCGTAGCGGCTAGCGGGAGCGAGCAGTACTTC. Residues: CASSVAASGSEQYF.

The rearrangement uses TRBV7-8 and TRBJ2-1; 9 bases are shared with TRBD2. The CDR3 is 15 amino acids. Germline loops: CDR1 SGHVS, CDR2 FQNEAQ. Germline trimming cut 2 bases from V and 9 bases from J; bases unmatched to any gene: 8. CDR3 DNA sequence: TGTGCCAGCAGCTTAAGCGGGAGGAGCCTGACTGAGCAGTTCTTC. This gives the protein CASSLSGRSLTEQFF.

The genes are TRBV10-2 and TRBJ1-2; D remains ambiguous. Trimming removed 0 bases at V and 2 bases at J, with 7 bases between. This CDR3 comprises 14 residues. Germline CDR1 reads WSHSY; CDR2 reads SAAADI. CDR3 loop: CASSESGGNYGYTF. The CDR3 DNA sequence: TGCGCCAGCAGTGAGTCTGGTGGCAACTATGGCTACACCTTC.

In this sample, this clone turned up a few times. J is TRBJ2-6 and V is TRBV5-6; tentative D call: TRBD1 (6 bases). The CDR3 runs to 16 residues. Per the germline V gene, CDR1 is SGHDT and CDR2 is YYEEEE. V shed 1 base and J shed 2 bases, with 10 bases lying between them. Written as DNA, the CDR3 is TGTGCCAGCAGCTTGAGATCAGGGGCTGGGGCCAACGTCCTGACTTTC. Translation gives CASSLRSGAGANVLTF.

In this sample, this clone turned up a few times. The chain links TRBV7-9 to TRBJ1-6; D might be TRBD1 (5 bases). Trimming removed 0 bases from V and 6 bases from J, with 9 bases in between. CDR1 and CDR2 (germline): SEHNR, FQNEAQ (reference sequence). This CDR3 region has 15 residues. In nucleotides, the CDR3 is TGTGCCAGCAGCTTAGCGTGGGGCCCTAATTCACCCCTCCACTTT. Its translation is CASSLAWGPNSPLHF.

The chain uses TRBV27 and TRBJ1-1; D ambiguous. Germline V gene lookup returns CDR1 MNHEY and CDR2 SMNVEV (reference sequence). The CDR3 runs to 13 residues. Deletions cut 5 bases from V and 4 bases from J, with 11 bases between. The DNA for the CDR3 is TGTGCCAGCAGTCTACAGTCGGTCACTGAAGCTTTCTTT. Encoded protein: CASSLQSVTEAFF.

The rearrangement uses TRBV5-1 and TRBJ2-5; a possible D gene is TRBD2 (6 bases). V gave up 4 bases and J gave up 2 bases, with 12 bases separating them. The CDR3 runs to 14 residues. Germline loops: CDR1 SGHRS, CDR2 YFSETQ. CDR3 region: CASSLRRGQETQYF. The CDR3 region has the DNA TGCGCCAGCAGCCTTCGGCGGGGTCAAGAGACCCAGTACTTC.

V and J are TRBV28 and TRBJ1-5; TRBD1 is a possible D gene (5 bases). The CDR3 length is 11 residues. V lost 10 bases, J lost 4 bases, and 8 bases lay in between. The germline CDR1 and CDR2 sequences are MDHEN and SYDVKM. The CDR3 sequence is CATRGNQPQHF. In DNA, the CDR3 is TGTGCCACCCGGGGGAATCAGCCCCAGCATTTT. The whole variable domain, remainder taken from reference TRBV28 and TRBJ1-5, is DVKVTQSSRYLVKRTGEKVFLECVQDMDHENMFWYRQDPGLGLRLIYFSYDVKMKEKGDIPEGYSVSREKKERFSLILESASTNQTSMYLCATRGNQPQHFGDGTRLSIL.

The CDR3 DNA is TGTGCCAGCAGCCAAGATAACCGGGGGATGTTCTTC. Protein product: CASSQDNRGMFF. The J gene is TRBJ2-1, the V gene TRBV3-1 (or the pseudogene TRBV3-2), with D perhaps matching TRBD2 (6 bases). CDR1 and CDR2 (germline): LGHDT, YNNKEL (reference sequence). V lost 0 bases, J lost 15 bases, and 12 bases lay in between. CDR3 size: 12 residues.

The rearrangement links TRBV18 to TRBJ1-3; no reliable D call. V gave up 0 bases and J gave up 4 bases, with 10 bases separating them. The CDR3 is 15 amino acids. The germline V gene has CDR1 KGHSH and CDR2 LQKENI. The CDR3 DNA is TGTGCCAGCTCACCACCGAGTCCCGCCGGAAACACCATATATTTT. This codes for CASSPPSPAGNTIYF.

The chain couples TRBV5-1 to TRBJ2-5; a weak D match, TRBD2 (6 bases). The CDR3 length is 15 residues. Looked up from germline, CDR1 is SGHRS and CDR2 is YFSETQ. V shed 4 bases and J shed 4 bases, with 17 bases lying between them. This CDR3 is CASSGGTLMGETQYF. Written as DNA, the CDR3 is TGCGCCAGCAGCGGTGGGACTTTAATGGGAGAGACCCAGTACTTC.

V usage is TRBV6-6 and J usage is TRBJ1-4, with TRBD1 as a possible D gene (6 bases). The CDR3 is 16 residues long. In germline, CDR1 is MNHNY, CDR2 SVGAGI (reference sequence). With 0 bases removed from V and 8 bases from J, the gap between germline ends came to 16 bases. The CDR3 DNA sequence: TGTGCCAGCAGTTACTCGACGGGGGGCGCGTTAGAAAAACTGTTTTTT. This sequence encodes CASSYSTGGALEKLFF.

The rearrangement uses TRBV28 and TRBJ1-5; D is undetermined. The CDR3 has 13 amino acids. Germline V gene data show CDR1 as MDHEN and CDR2 as SYDVKM. Trimming removed 7 bases at V and 3 bases at J, with 10 bases between. The CDR3 nucleotides read TGTGCCAGCAATCTAAACGACAATCAGCCCCAGCATTTT. It specifies CASNLNDNQPQHF.

The chain is built from TRBV19 and TRBJ1-2, with unresolved D. Trimming shortened V by 3 bases and J by 8 bases, and 7 bases separated the two germline ends. In germline, CDR1 is LNHDA, CDR2 SQIVND (reference sequence). The CDR3 has 11 residues. The CDR3 protein is CASSMAGGYTF. The CDR3 region has the DNA TGTGCCAGTAGTATGGCCGGGGGCTACACCTTC.